A selection of T cell receptor beta chains follows, all from one sample in a study of T-cell memory formation after mild COVID-19. TCRdb independently ran MiXCR on the 5' RACE reads; one entry per CDR3 protein. Among some 440,000 distinct CDR3 sequences listed, roughly 25% were seen once. The sample comprised PBMCs or a T cell subset sorted from them (not recorded which). These receptors were obtained from an adult woman who had mild COVID-19 (a few samples of this study predate the infection). Cell type and time point are not known. Each CDR3 is given with its conserved first and last residue. A D gene is named only where the DNA matches it firmly. Some rows mark clone size as missing; the rest say once, few, many or name a class of expanded clone.

v_gene,abundance,j_gene,d_gene,CDR3nt,CDR3aa
TRBV7-8,-,TRBJ2-7,-,TGTGCCAGCAGCTCGCCCGGGGTCAAGAGCTCCTACGAGCAGTACTTC,CASSSPGVKSSYEQYF
TRBV18,-,TRBJ2-7,-,TGTGCCAGCTCACCAGAAGGGGGCTCCTACGAGCAGTACTTC,CASSPEGGSYEQYF
TRBV7-8,-,TRBJ1-1,-,TGTGCCAGCAGCCCCCGGCCGCCATGGAACACTGAAGCTTTCTTT,CASSPRPPWNTEAFF
TRBV2,few,TRBJ2-5,-,TGTGCCAGCAACAGGGAAGTTTCTCGAGAGACCCAGTACTTC,CASNREVSRETQYF
TRBV24-1,-,TRBJ1-2,-,TGTGCCACCAGTGATTCTGCCAGGGGTGATGGCTACACCTTC,CATSDSARGDGYTF
TRBV18,many,TRBJ1-5,-,TGTGCCAGCTCACCACGGGAGCGGGATCAGCCCCAGCATTTT,CASSPRERDQPQHF
TRBV29-1,few,TRBJ2-2,TRBD1,TGCAGCGTTCAAACAGGGGAAGCCGGGGAGCTGTTTTTT,CSVQTGEAGELFF
TRBV6-5,-,TRBJ1-3,TRBD1,TGTGCCAGCAGTTACGACAGGGGTTATGGAAACACCATATATTTT,CASSYDRGYGNTIYF
TRBV19,-,TRBJ1-5,-,TGTGCCAGCCAAAACTTTCAGGGTCAGCCCCAGCATTTT,CASQNFQGQPQHF
TRBV7-3,few,TRBJ2-1,-,TGTGCCAGCAGCCCAATAGGTGGATATGAGCAGTTCTTC,CASSPIGGYEQFF
TRBV12-3/TRBV12-4,-,TRBJ2-1,TRBD2,TGTGCCAGTGCGACTAGCAGCTACAATGAGCAGTTCTTC,CASATSSYNEQFF
TRBV20-1,-,TRBJ2-3,-,TGCAGTGCTAGTCCACACAGTGTTGATCAGTATTTT,CSASPHSVDQYF
TRBV7-2,few,TRBJ1-6,-,TGTGCCAGCAGCCTAACGGGCTGGGGAGGGGGGTCACCCCTCCACTTT,CASSLTGWGGGSPLHF
TRBV5-1,few,TRBJ2-7,-,TGCGCCAGCAGCTTGGTGTGGGGGACGGTATCCTACGAGCAGTACTTC,CASSLVWGTVSYEQYF
TRBV20-1,few,TRBJ2-3,TRBD2,TGCAGTGCCCCACTAGCCGGGGGGGGCCGTGGTGATACGCAGTATTTT,CSAPLAGGGRGDTQYF
TRBV4-2,-,TRBJ2-5,TRBD2,TGTGCCAGCAGCCAAGTCGGGACTAGCGGGAGCGGGTACCAAGAGACCCAGTACTTC,CASSQVGTSGSGYQETQYF
TRBV7-6,-,TRBJ2-2,-,TGTGCCAGCAGCTTAGTCCGGAACACCGGGGAGCTGTTTTTT,CASSLVRNTGELFF
TRBV6-4,-,TRBJ2-4,-,TGTGCCAGCAGTGGAGGGCGGAACATTCAGTACTTC,CASSGGRNIQYF
TRBV7-6,-,TRBJ1-2,TRBD1,TGTGCCAGCAGCTTACTGACAGGGAACTATGGCTACACCTTC,CASSLLTGNYGYTF
TRBV5-5,-,TRBJ2-7,TRBD1,TGTGCCAGCAGCCAAAGGGACAGTCCCTGGTACGAGCAGTACTTC,CASSQRDSPWYEQYF
TRBV7-9,few,TRBJ2-1,TRBD2,TGTGCCAGCACCACGCTAGCGGGAGGGCCCTACAATGAGCAGTTCTTC,CASTTLAGGPYNEQFF
TRBV5-1,few,TRBJ2-7,-,TGCGCCAGCAGCTTTACGACTAGTCAAGAGCAGTACTTC,CASSFTTSQEQYF
TRBV20-1,-,TRBJ1-6,-,TGCAGTGCTAGGGGGGGAAATTCACCCCTCCACTTT,CSARGGNSPLHF
TRBV14,-,TRBJ1-3,-,TGTGCCAGCAGCCAAGTGGCGGGGGAACACACCATATATTTT,CASSQVAGEHTIYF
TRBV6-1,-,TRBJ1-5,-,TGTGCCAGCAGCCGGACAAACATTCAGCCCCAGCATTTT,CASSRTNIQPQHF
TRBV3-1,-,TRBJ2-3,-,TGTGCCAGCAGCCAATGGGACTTCAGGGGATCTAGCACAGATACGCAGTATTTT,CASSQWDFRGSSTDTQYF
TRBV6-5,-,TRBJ1-2,-,TGTGCCAGCAGTTACTCCCCGGCGAACTATGGCTACACCTTC,CASSYSPANYGYTF
TRBV7-6,few,TRBJ2-5,-,TGTGCCAGCACGCACGGGGTACAAGAGACCCAGTACTTC,CASTHGVQETQYF
TRBV9,-,TRBJ1-1,TRBD1,TGTGCCAGCAGCGCACTCCGGGACAGGGGAAGGTTGGGGAACACTGAAGCTTTCTTT,CASSALRDRGRLGNTEAFF
TRBV3-1,few,TRBJ1-2,TRBD1,TGTGCCAGCAGCCGAAACAGGGGAACCTATGGCTACACCTTC,CASSRNRGTYGYTF
TRBV27,few,TRBJ2-1,-,TGTGCCAGCAGTTTATCACAGGGATTCCACAATGAGCAGTTCTTC,CASSLSQGFHNEQFF
TRBV19,-,TRBJ2-1,-,TGTGCCAGTAGTATATCAGGCGGGAATACCCCCCGGAGTGAGCAGTTCTTC,CASSISGGNTPRSEQFF
TRBV6-1,-,TRBJ2-1,-,TGTGCCAGCAGTGAATACTGGAGTACGCATGAGCAGTTCTTC,CASSEYWSTHEQFF
TRBV4-1,-,TRBJ2-7,-,TGCGCCAGCAGCTACAGCCCCATGAACGAGCAGTACTTC,CASSYSPMNEQYF
TRBV23-1,-,TRBJ2-7,-,TGCGCCAGCAGTCAACCCTCGGGGGAAATGGACGAGCAGTACTTC,CASSQPSGEMDEQYF
TRBV5-1,-,TRBJ1-1,-,TGCGCCAGCAGCTTGCAATCGGAGGGTACTGAAGCTTTCTTT,CASSLQSEGTEAFF
TRBV9,-,TRBJ2-5,-,TGTGCCAGCAGCGTAGCTCCGGGTATTTCAGAGACCCAGTACTTC,CASSVAPGISETQYF
TRBV6-5,-,TRBJ1-1,-,TGTGCCAGCAGACCCACCCGTAGGAACACTGAAGCTTTCTTT,CASRPTRRNTEAFF
TRBV19,few,TRBJ2-1,-,TGTGCCAGTAGTATAGAGGGGGGCCGGGGGAATGAGCAGTTCTTC,CASSIEGGRGNEQFF
TRBV19,few,TRBJ2-7,-,TGTGCCAGTAGACCCTCCTACGAGCAGTACTTC,CASRPSYEQYF
TRBV29-1,many,TRBJ2-2,-,TGCAGCGCCCTAACGGACAATAGCGGAGTGACCGGGGAGCTGTTTTTT,CSALTDNSGVTGELFF
TRBV29-1,-,TRBJ1-1,-,TGCAGCGTTGAGTTCGGGACGCGGGGCACTGAAGCTTTCTTT,CSVEFGTRGTEAFF
TRBV12-3/TRBV12-4,-,TRBJ2-2,TRBD1,TGTGCCAGCAGTTTACAGGGGGCAGTGCCCGGGGAGCTGTTTTTT,CASSLQGAVPGELFF
TRBV12-3/TRBV12-4,-,TRBJ1-1,-,TGTGCCAGCAGTTTGAGGGACATGAACACTGAAGCTTTCTTT,CASSLRDMNTEAFF
TRBV29-1,few,TRBJ1-1,-,TGCAGCGCAGACCCCGGCGCGGTGAACACTGAAGCTTTCTTT,CSADPGAVNTEAFF
TRBV12-3/TRBV12-4,-,TRBJ2-7,TRBD1,TGTGCCAGCAGTTTTAGGGGACAGGGAATAAACGAGCAGTACTTC,CASSFRGQGINEQYF
TRBV9,-,TRBJ2-7,-,TGTGCCAGCAGCGACGGTACCCAGGGGAGGGGGAACTACGAGCAGTACTTC,CASSDGTQGRGNYEQYF
TRBV28,-,TRBJ1-4,TRBD1,TGTGCCAGCAGTTTTTTAGGAGGGGGCGCGGAAAAACTGTTTTTT,CASSFLGGGAEKLFF
TRBV5-1,many,TRBJ2-3,TRBD2,TGCGCCAGCAGCTTGGGGCTAGCGGTTAGCACAGATACGCAGTATTTT,CASSLGLAVSTDTQYF
TRBV6-5,-,TRBJ2-1,TRBD2,TGTGCCGTTGGGACTACCCTTAAGGATGAGCAGTTCTTC,CAVGTTLKDEQFF
TRBV7-9,-,TRBJ2-3,TRBD1,TGTGCCAGCAGCTTATCCCGAGGGGGCGGGACAGATACGCAGTATTTT,CASSLSRGGGTDTQYF
TRBV15,-,TRBJ2-2,TRBD2,TGTGCCACCAGCAGAGGAATATCCTTAGCGGGGGGAAACACCGGGGAGCTGTTTTTT,CATSRGISLAGGNTGELFF
TRBV29-1,-,TRBJ2-5,-,TGCAGCGTTGAAGAGGGGTCGCTAAAAGAGACCCAGTACTTC,CSVEEGSLKETQYF
TRBV27,few,TRBJ1-4,-,TGTGCCAGCAGTCCAGGACAGACTAATGAAAAACTGTTTTTT,CASSPGQTNEKLFF
TRBV24-1,few,TRBJ2-2,-,TGTGCCACCAGTGATTTTTACGCCGGGGAGCTGTTTTTT,CATSDFYAGELFF
TRBV29-1,-,TRBJ2-1,-,TGCAGCGCTGAGGGTTCCCAGCAGTTCTTC,CSAEGSQQFF